This is a list of T cell receptor beta chains from one sample in a study of blood T cell repertoires in COVID-19. Sequencing was performed with immunoSEQ multiplex PCR; in TCRdb, only in-frame clones are kept and a portion is missing. The sample carries roughly 250,000 clones, roughly 82% recorded once. Sequenced material: peripheral blood. These receptors were taken from an elderly woman with active or convalescent COVID-19. Both conserved end residues are part of each CDR3. The D gene is left open where the match is weak. Clone size is given for some rows only: seen once, a few or many times, or a class if the clone is expanded.

>TRBD1|TRBV5-1|TRBJ1-4|-
TGCGCCAGCAGCGCCTGGACAGGGGAGAATGAAAAACTGTTTTTT
CASSAWTGENEKLFF
>TRBD1|TRBV18|TRBJ1-4|-
TGTGCCAGCTCACAGCCGGGACAGCGTAATGAAAAACTGTTTTTT
CASSQPGQRNEKLFF
>TRBD2|TRBV5-6|TRBJ2-7|-
TGTGCCAGCAGCCCGGGACTAGCGGGGCCTTTGGAGCAGTACTTC
CASSPGLAGPLEQYF
>TRBD1|TRBV6-5|TRBJ2-7|-
TGTGCCAGCAGGACCGGGACAGTGAAGTACTACGAGCAGTACTTC
CASRTGTVKYYEQYF
>-|TRBV30|TRBJ1-3|-
TGTGCCTGGAGTCTATTGGCAGGGGCTGGAAACACCATATATTTT
CAWSLLAGAGNTIYF
>TRBD2|TRBV2|TRBJ2-3|once
TGTGCCAGCAAGGGGACTAGCGGGAGTGGTACGCAGTATTTT
CASKGTSGSGTQYF
>-|TRBV6-4|TRBJ1-1|few
TGTGCCAGCAGTGACGCCTCAGGGGAGGGAACTGAAGCTTTCTTT
CASSDASGEGTEAFF
>-|TRBV11-2|TRBJ2-5|-
TGTGCCAGCAGCTTAGGGCGGCAAGAGACCCAGTACTTC
CASSLGRQETQYF
>-|TRBV24-1|TRBJ2-1|once
TGTGCCACCAGTCAATTTAATGAGCAGTTCTTC
CATSQFNEQFF
>-|TRBV19|TRBJ1-1|-
TGTGCCAGTAGAAAGGTGGAAGGATCCGGGGAAGCTTTCTTT
CASRKVEGSGEAFF
>-|TRBV28|TRBJ1-1|once
TGTGCCAGCACCCCCGGAGGGCTGAACACTGAAGCTTTCTTT
CASTPGGLNTEAFF
>TRBD1|TRBV6-6|TRBJ2-3|-
TGTGCCAGCAGGCTGGACAGGGTGGCTTGGGATACGCAGTATTTT
CASRLDRVAWDTQYF
>TRBD2|TRBV4-1|TRBJ2-1|-
TGCGCCAGCAGCCTTCCGACTAGCGCTGAGCAGTTCTTC
CASSLPTSAEQFF
>-|TRBV28|TRBJ1-2|-
TGTGCCAGCAGCCGAAGTAGGAGTGGCTACACCTTC
CASSRSRSGYTF
>-|TRBV5-6|TRBJ1-4|-
TGTGCCAGCAGCTCGGCGGGTCAGGGGGAAAAACTGTTTTTT
CASSSAGQGEKLFF
>TRBD1|TRBV2|TRBJ1-6|many
TGTGCCAGCATTCGAGAGGGGGCTGGGAATTCACCCCTCCACTTT
CASIREGAGNSPLHF
>-|TRBV7-9|TRBJ1-1|-
TGTGCCAGCAGCTTAACGACACTCACTGAAGCTTTCTTT
CASSLTTLTEAFF
>-|TRBV4-2|TRBJ2-3|few
TGTGCCAGCAGCCGGGGGCGTGACGCAGATACGCAGTATTTT
CASSRGRDADTQYF
>TRBD1|TRBV5-6|TRBJ1-3|-
TGTGCCAGCAGCTCGGACAGGGGAAACACCATATATTTT
CASSSDRGNTIYF
>-|TRBV18|TRBJ1-1|-
TGTGCCAGCTCAACCAAGCGTCGGGAATCGGGCACTGAAGCTTTCTTT
CASSTKRRESGTEAFF
>-|TRBV15|TRBJ1-2|-
TGTGCCACCAGCAGAGGCGGAGCTAACTATGGCTACACCTTC
CATSRGGANYGYTF
>-|TRBV7-9|TRBJ1-2|-
TGTGCCAGCAGCCCCGGCCGGGAGGGCGATGGCTACACCTTC
CASSPGREGDGYTF
>-|TRBV2|TRBJ2-3|-
TGTGCCAGCCGAACGGGAGCAGATACGCAGTATTTT
CASRTGADTQYF
>TRBD1|TRBV7-9|TRBJ2-5|-
TGTGCCAGCAGAGGTGGGACAGGGGGAATCTTCCGAGAGACCCAGTACTTC
CASRGGTGGIFRETQYF
>-|TRBV19|TRBJ1-2|-
TGTGCCAGTAGTATTGACAACAACTATGGCTACACCTTC
CASSIDNNYGYTF
>-|TRBV6-5|TRBJ2-3|-
TGTGCCAGCACAACTCAGGGCGGTAGCACAGATACGCAGTATTTT
CASTTQGGSTDTQYF
>-|TRBV28|TRBJ2-2|-
TGTGCCAGCAGCTTGTACACCGGGGAGCTGTTTTTT
CASSLYTGELFF
>TRBD1|TRBV28|TRBJ1-2|-
TGTGCCAGCAGTTTATGGACAGGGGGCAGTGAGGGCTACACCTTC
CASSLWTGGSEGYTF
>TRBD2|TRBV19|TRBJ2-5|-
TGTGCCAGTAGTATAGGCGGGACTAGTCAAGAGACCCAGTACTTC
CASSIGGTSQETQYF
>TRBD2|TRBV18|TRBJ2-1|-
TGTGCCAGCTCACCGACTAGCGGGAGCTCCTACAATGAGCAGTTCTTC
CASSPTSGSSYNEQFF
>TRBD2|TRBV19|TRBJ2-5|-
TGTGCCAGTAGTACCTCGGCTAGCGGGAGAAGGGAGACCCAGTACTTC
CASSTSASGRRETQYF
>-|TRBV18|TRBJ1-1|few
TGTGCCAGCTCACCCGGGTCCTTGAACACTGAAGCTTTCTTT
CASSPGSLNTEAFF
>TRBD1|TRBV29-1|TRBJ2-7|-
TGCAGCGTTTACCCTTGGGACAGGAACAACTACGAGCAGTACTTC
CSVYPWDRNNYEQYF
>-|TRBV6-1|TRBJ1-6|-
TGTGCCAGCAGTGAGGGGATCGGAGGCGCCCTCCACTTT
CASSEGIGGALHF
>-|TRBV6-1|TRBJ1-4|-
TGTGCCAGCAGTGACAGTTCGGGTGAAAAACTGTTTTTT
CASSDSSGEKLFF
>-|TRBV7-2|TRBJ1-2|few
TGTGCCAGCAGCTTATTAAGGAGGGATGGCTACACCTTC
CASSLLRRDGYTF
>-|TRBV5-6|TRBJ2-2|-
TGTGCCAGCAGCTTTACTTACGGGGAGCTGTTTTTT
CASSFTYGELFF
>-|TRBV5-4|TRBJ2-5|-
TGTGCCAGCAGCATCCCAGTGGAAGAGACCCAGTACTTC
CASSIPVEETQYF
>TRBD2|TRBV14|TRBJ2-3|-
TGTGCCAGCAGCCAACATAGCGGGGTAGGGACAGATACGCAGTATTTT
CASSQHSGVGTDTQYF
>-|TRBV18|TRBJ2-7|-
TGTGCCAGCTCACCACCGACGGGAGCGGGCGAGCAGTACTTC
CASSPPTGAGEQYF
>-|TRBV11-2|TRBJ2-7|-
TGTGCCAGCAGCTTAGACCTGTTAGCCGACGAGCAGTACTTC
CASSLDLLADEQYF